The T cell receptor (beta chain) described here comes from a study of cytomegalovirus exposure and HLA in healthy donors. In the case of this clone: Its antigen is not identified.

V lost 3 bases and J lost 2, with 14 bases in between. The V gene's germline CDR1 is SGDLS and CDR2 YYNGEE. The CDR3 totals 15 residues. Use of 60 Vbeta and 13 Jbeta primers characterized the PCR. Data came from immunoSEQ multiplex PCR; TCRdb stores just in-frame clones and leaves some out. Here the sample table reports some 110,000 clones. Study-level results: Within an earlier analysis, most TCR beta V segments proved productive either about 90% or about 30% of the time. A few CMV-associated chains were confirmed in vitro to be specific for CMV antigens. When analyzed later, a missense DCLRE1C variant was found to be linked to TCR beta V- and J-gene trimming.

The TCR was taken from a man aged 25-45 years in good health and CMV-seronegative. The chain employs TRBV9 and TRBJ1-2; D possibly corresponds to TRBD1 (6 bases). The sample consisted of PBMCs. The CDR3 DNA is TGTGCCAGCAGCGCGCAGGGGATGGGCAACTATGGCTACACCTTC. This gives the protein CASSAQGMGNYGYTF.